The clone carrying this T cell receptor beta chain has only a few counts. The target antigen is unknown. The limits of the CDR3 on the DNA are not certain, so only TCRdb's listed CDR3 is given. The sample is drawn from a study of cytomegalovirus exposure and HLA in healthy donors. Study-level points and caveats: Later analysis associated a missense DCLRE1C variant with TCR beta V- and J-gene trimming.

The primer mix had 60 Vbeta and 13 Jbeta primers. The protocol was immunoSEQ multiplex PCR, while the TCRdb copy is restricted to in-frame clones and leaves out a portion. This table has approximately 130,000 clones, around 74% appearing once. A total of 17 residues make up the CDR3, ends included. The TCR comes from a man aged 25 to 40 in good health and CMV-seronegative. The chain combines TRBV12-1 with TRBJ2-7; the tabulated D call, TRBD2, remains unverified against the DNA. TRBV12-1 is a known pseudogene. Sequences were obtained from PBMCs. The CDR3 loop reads CASSFACGSDNTYEQYF.